Shown below are 18 T cell receptor beta chains from a single sample sequenced in a study of cytomegalovirus exposure and HLA in healthy donors. Primers for the PCR totalled 60 Vbeta and 13 Jbeta. The repertoire was sequenced with immunoSEQ multiplex PCR; TCRdb's copy has only in-frame clones and lacks some. The table has roughly 110,000 clones, around 77% seen once. Material: PBMCs. Receptor source: a male donor in good health and CMV-seronegative.

The genes are TRBV7-6 and TRBJ2-7; D perhaps matches TRBD1 (5 bases). This CDR3 is 13 amino acids long. V lost 3 bases and J lost 4, with 10 bases in between. Germline CDR1 SGHVS, CDR2 FNYEAQ. The CDR3 loop is CASSLWQGYEQYF. CDR3 sequence (DNA): TGTGCCAGCAGCTTGTGGCAGGGTTACGAGCAGTACTTC.

V gene TRBV9 combines with J gene TRBJ1-2; D may be TRBD1 (5 bases). The CDR3 length is 14 residues. From germline, CDR1 is SGDLS and CDR2 YYNGEE. Trimming stripped 3 bases from V and 7 bases from J, with 16 bases between. CDR3 DNA sequence: TGTGCCAGCAGCGGAGGAGGGTTAGGGGCTGGCTACACCTTC. Protein sequence: CASSGGGLGAGYTF. Looking up the rest from reference TRBV9 and TRBJ1-2 gives the full variable domain: DSGVTQTPKHLITATGQRVTLRCSPRSGDLSVYWYQQSLDQGLQFLIQYYNGEERAKGNILERFSAQQFPDLHSELNLSSLELGDSALYFCASSGGGLGAGYTFGSGTRLTVV.

This chain links TRBV27 with TRBJ2-7; 7 bases agree with TRBD1. The CDR3 consists of 14 residues. The V segment lost 4 bases and the J segment 1 base; nucleotides outside the gene matches: 4. The germline CDR1 and CDR2 sequences are MNHEY and SMNVEV (reference sequence). This CDR3 is CASSSRQGSYEQYF. In nucleotides, the CDR3 is TGTGCCAGCAGTTCGCGACAGGGTTCCTACGAGCAGTACTTC.

This clone has just a few counts. The gene calls are TRBV9 and TRBJ1-2; D may be TRBD1 (6 bases). The CDR3 length is 13 residues. CDR1 SGDLS and CDR2 YYNGEE come from the germline V gene. Trimming pared 7 bases from V and 3 bases from J, leaving 13 bases between. The DNA of the CDR3 is TGTGCCAGCTGTACAGGGAACGACTATGGCTACACCTTC. This sequence encodes CASCTGNDYGYTF.

The V gene is TRBV28, the J gene TRBJ2-5; D perhaps matches TRBD2 (6 bases). The germline V gene has CDR1 MDHEN and CDR2 SYDVKM. The V gene lost 2 bases and the J gene lost 0 bases, with 22 bases spanning the gap. The length of the CDR3 is 19 residues. In DNA, the CDR3 is TGTGCCAGCAGTTTACCCCTCGAATCGTGGGGGGAGTACCAAGAGACCCAGTACTTC. This sequence encodes CASSLPLESWGEYQETQYF.

The chain joins TRBV7-9 to TRBJ2-3; 8 bases match TRBD1. The germline V gene has CDR1 SEHNR and CDR2 FQNEAQ (reference sequence). CDR3 size: 16 residues. V trimming: 3 bases; J trimming: 5 bases; junction bases outside the gene matches: 10. CDR3 sequence (DNA): TGTGCCAGCAGCTTGAGCAGGGGGCCCATCGGAGATACGCAGTATTTT. This encodes CASSLSRGPIGDTQYF.

V is TRBV13 and J is TRBJ2-7; 8 bases line up with TRBD1. The CDR3 runs to 16 residues. Germline V gene data show CDR1 as PRHDT and CDR2 as FYEKMQ (reference sequence). Germline trimming cut 5 bases from V and 7 bases from J; bases unmatched to any gene: 16. The CDR3 spells CASSPLQGAGLFEQYF. Written as DNA, the CDR3 is TGTGCCAGCAGCCCACTCCAGGGGGCCGGGTTGTTTGAGCAGTACTTC.

The gene calls are TRBV4-2 and TRBJ2-3; D is ambiguous. The germline gives CDR1 LGHNA, CDR2 YNFKEQ. The CDR3 loop spans 16 amino acids. V dropped 0 bases and J dropped 0 bases, with 10 bases sitting between them. The CDR3 is CASSQDHGASTDTQYF. The CDR3 nucleotides read TGTGCCAGCAGCCAAGATCACGGTGCTAGCACAGATACGCAGTATTTT.

The rearrangement uses TRBV10-3 and TRBJ2-7, with D hard to call. The germline V gene has CDR1 ENHRY and CDR2 SYGVKD. The CDR3 is 15 amino acids. V was pared by 3 bases and J by 0 bases, with 12 bases between. CDR3: CAISDGVSSSYEQYF. Here the CDR3 DNA reads TGTGCCATCAGTGACGGAGTCTCAAGCTCCTACGAGCAGTACTTC.

The CDR3 spells CASSLVGLAGDTQYF. DNA for the CDR3: TGTGCCAGCAGCTTAGTCGGGCTAGCGGGAGATACGCAGTATTTT. This chain uses TRBV7-8 with TRBJ2-3; 8 bases match TRBD2. CDR1 SGHVS and CDR2 FQNEAQ come from the germline V gene. This CDR3 region has 15 residues. The junction had 5 bases not matched to a gene; V was cut back by 1 base and J by 5 bases.

V and J are TRBV10-3 and TRBJ1-5; the D is unclear. The CDR3 runs 14 residues. The V and J ends lost 0 bases and 1 base respectively, with 4 bases between them. Looked up from germline, CDR1 is ENHRY and CDR2 is SYGVKD. The CDR3 bases are TGTGCCATCAGTGAGTCCATGAGCAATCAGCCCCAGCATTTT. It yields the protein CAISESMSNQPQHF.

J is TRBJ2-7 and V is TRBV5-1, with TRBD1 as a possible D gene (5 bases). This CDR3 is 14 amino acids long. Trimming pared 2 bases from V and 2 bases from J, leaving 11 bases between. Germline V gene sequence: CDR1 SGHRS, CDR2 YFSETQ. The CDR3: CASSLRRGTYEQYF. CDR3 bases: TGCGCCAGCAGCTTAAGAAGGGGAACCTACGAGCAGTACTTC.

V and J are TRBV5-1 and TRBJ2-5; TRBD2 might be the D (5 bases). From germline, CDR1 is SGHRS and CDR2 YFSETQ. Trimming took 0 bases from V and 2 from J, leaving 11 bases between them. The CDR3 is made up of 15 amino acids. In nucleotides, the CDR3 is TGCGCCAGCAGCTTGGTGGGTAGCGTACAAGAGACCCAGTACTTC. It is translated as CASSLVGSVQETQYF.

The V call is TRBV18, the J call TRBJ1-1, with 9 bases lining up with TRBD1. The length of the CDR3 is 12 residues. Germline CDR1 reads KGHSH; CDR2 reads LQKENI. J gave up 6 bases and V 10 bases, and 6 bases lay outside the gene matches. CDR3 nucleotide sequence: TGTGCCAACCGGGACAGGGCCGCTGAAGCTTTCTTT. This translates into CANRDRAAEAFF.

V gene TRBV19 combines with J gene TRBJ1-4; D call uncertain. This CDR3 has 13 amino acids. Germline lookup yields CDR1 LNHDA and CDR2 SQIVND (reference sequence). The V and J ends lost 3 bases and 0 bases respectively, with 2 bases between them. The CDR3 DNA reads TGTGCCAGTAGTATCGCAACTAATGAAAAACTGTTTTTT. It translates to CASSIATNEKLFF.

The V call is TRBV11-2, the J call TRBJ1-1; 10 positions match TRBD1. Germline V gene sequence: CDR1 SGHAT, CDR2 FQNNGV. The CDR3 is 16 residues long. V was clipped by 1 base and J by 5 bases; unmatched bases: 7. DNA of the CDR3: TGTGCCAGCAGCTTAGGGGACAGGGGCGGTTGGACTGAAGCTTTCTTT. Its translation is CASSLGDRGGWTEAFF.

The chain has TRBV6-5 and TRBJ2-1; possible D gene TRBD1, 6 bases. In germline, CDR1 is MNHEY, CDR2 SVGAGI. Trimming took off 4 bases at V and 7 bases at J, with 11 bases between the two ends. The CDR3 covers 13 residues. CDR3 protein: CASSFTGNNEQFF. The CDR3 DNA reads TGTGCCAGCAGTTTTACAGGGAATAATGAGCAGTTCTTC.

This chain connects TRBV6-6 to TRBJ1-2; tentative D call: TRBD1 (5 bases). With 6 bases removed from V and 2 bases from J, the gap between germline ends came to 7 bases. The CDR3 totals 12 residues. Germline lookup yields CDR1 MNHNY and CDR2 SVGAGI (reference sequence). DNA of the CDR3: TGTGCCAGCAGGGGGGGAAACTATGGCTACACCTTC. This encodes CASRGGNYGYTF.